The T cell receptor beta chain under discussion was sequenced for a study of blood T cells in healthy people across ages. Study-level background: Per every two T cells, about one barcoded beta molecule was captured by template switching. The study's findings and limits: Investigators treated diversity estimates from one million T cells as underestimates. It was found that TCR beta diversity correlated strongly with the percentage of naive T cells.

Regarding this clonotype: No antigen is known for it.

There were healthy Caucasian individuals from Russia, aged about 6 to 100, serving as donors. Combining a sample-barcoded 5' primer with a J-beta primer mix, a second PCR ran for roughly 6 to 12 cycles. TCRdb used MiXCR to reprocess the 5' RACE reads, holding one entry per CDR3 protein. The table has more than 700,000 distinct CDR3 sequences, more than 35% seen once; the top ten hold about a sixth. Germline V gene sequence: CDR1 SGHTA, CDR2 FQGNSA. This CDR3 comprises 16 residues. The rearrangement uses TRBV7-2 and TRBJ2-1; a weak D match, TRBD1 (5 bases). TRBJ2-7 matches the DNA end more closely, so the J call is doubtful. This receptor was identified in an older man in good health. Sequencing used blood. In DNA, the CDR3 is TGTGCCAGCAGCTTAATCGGAAGGGGCTCCTACAATGAGCAGTACTTC. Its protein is CASSLIGRGSYNEQYF.